A selection of T cell receptor beta chains follows, all from one sample in a study of quantifying T cell responses using KT2 cells. One entry per CDR3 protein, called by TCRdb with MiXCR from the UMI-ligation and nested PCR reads. Of about 53,000 distinct CDR3 sequences in the sample, roughly an eighth are singletons; the top ten hold under 10%. The sequencing input was PBMCs spiked with cells of the T cell clone KT2. Receptors were obtained from a human donor. CDR3s include the opening cysteine and the closing phenylalanine or tryptophan.

v_call	j_call	cdr3_aa
TRBV11-3	TRBJ2-3	CASSLASSGGGVDTQYF
TRBV7-8	TRBJ1-1	CASSLEARLNTEAFF
TRBV28	TRBJ1-2	CASSLGFYGYTF
TRBV7-3	TRBJ2-3	CASSLGTSTDTQYF
TRBV11-3	TRBJ1-1	CASSFAGQIDEAFF
TRBV5-1	TRBJ2-3	CASSLVHAGGSTDTQYF
TRBV7-8	TRBJ2-3	CASSLALGDFTDTQYF
TRBV12-3/TRBV12-4	TRBJ2-3	CASTMDPRTDTQYF
TRBV7-8	TRBJ1-5	CASSPWGGQEGNQPQHF
TRBV6-5	TRBJ2-7	CASSYSPLAGGMYEQYF
TRBV15	TRBJ2-5	CATSALAGWLETQYF
TRBV7-3	TRBJ1-1	CASSQRRDTEAFF
TRBV9	TRBJ2-2	CASSVSAETGELFF
TRBV5-1	TRBJ1-1	CASSLSAGLTEAFF
TRBV6-5	TRBJ2-7	CASRWSWDGHYEQYF
TRBV5-6	TRBJ2-6	CASSPPPSSGANVLTF
TRBV7-9	TRBJ2-1	CASSQYTNEQFF
TRBV4-3	TRBJ2-7	CASSGAGLAGNYEQYF
TRBV6-1	TRBJ2-5	CASSERAQTQYF
TRBV7-3	TRBJ2-1	CASSLTPTSGNEQFF
TRBV3-1	TRBJ2-1	CASSRVSNSYNEQFF
TRBV5-6	TRBJ1-1	CASSLVGRTNTEAFF
TRBV29-1	TRBJ1-2	CSGGQGYGGGYTF
TRBV10-2	TRBJ2-1	CASSERGAGNEQFF
TRBV20-1	TRBJ1-5	CSARGTGESQPQHF
TRBV12-3/TRBV12-4	TRBJ1-5	CASSSTGKGVSNQPQHF
TRBV20-1	TRBJ2-1	CSAKGLRGEFF
TRBV3-1	TRBJ1-1	CASSQGTGRQPFF
TRBV24-1	TRBJ2-3	CATSGGLAGAREAQYF
TRBV7-7	TRBJ2-2	CASSFRLATGELFF
TRBV5-8	TRBJ2-4	CASSLGDSVAKNIQYF
TRBV9	TRBJ2-2	CASSQQLAGVSGELFF
TRBV7-8	TRBJ2-3	CASSLRRTPPDTDTQYF
TRBV14	TRBJ2-3	CASSMPGHGTTRTQYF
TRBV7-9	TRBJ2-3	CASSPPWGRTTDTQYF
TRBV10-3	TRBJ2-1	CAIAVAGEFYNEQFF
TRBV21-1	TRBJ2-2	CASAQRGKGNTGELFF
TRBV10-3	TRBJ2-1	CAISDGEGENPNEQFF
TRBV6-4	TRBJ2-3	CASSEVTGQGADTQYF
TRBV6-5	TRBJ1-5	CASRTTGQSPQHF
TRBV3-1	TRBJ2-7	CASSQDLADYEQYF
TRBV20-1	TRBJ1-5	CSAFSSRQGGNQPQHF
TRBV12-3/TRBV12-4	TRBJ1-5	CASSLARDGNNQPQHF
TRBV2	TRBJ1-5	CASSRDRDLNQPQHF
TRBV4-2	TRBJ2-1	CASSQDPPSGGANEQFF
TRBV15	TRBJ2-3	CATSRAGGPDTQYF
TRBV18	TRBJ1-1	CASSPGGQGANEAFF
TRBV7-2	TRBJ2-7	CASSLGTGRNYEQYF
TRBV3-1	TRBJ1-2	CASSQDPGQTYGYTF